This T cell receptor (beta chain) was obtained from a study of T cells expressing NK-cell markers. Using the 5' RACE reads, TCRdb records one entry per CDR3 protein without DNA. The data include fewer than 400,000 distinct CDR3 sequences; the top ten clones carry approximately 11%. This CDR3 has 13 residues. The sequenced material came from blood T cells: a sorted CD56 or NKG2C T cell subset, CD4+ or CD8+ T cells, or bulk PBMC T cells (not recorded which). The chain carries TRBV12-3 or TRBV12-4 and TRBJ1-2; TCRdb proposes TRBD1, but this gene call is untestable without DNA. The clonotype comes from a woman aged 45-65 years in good health. CDR3 region: CASSRGRGNGYTF.